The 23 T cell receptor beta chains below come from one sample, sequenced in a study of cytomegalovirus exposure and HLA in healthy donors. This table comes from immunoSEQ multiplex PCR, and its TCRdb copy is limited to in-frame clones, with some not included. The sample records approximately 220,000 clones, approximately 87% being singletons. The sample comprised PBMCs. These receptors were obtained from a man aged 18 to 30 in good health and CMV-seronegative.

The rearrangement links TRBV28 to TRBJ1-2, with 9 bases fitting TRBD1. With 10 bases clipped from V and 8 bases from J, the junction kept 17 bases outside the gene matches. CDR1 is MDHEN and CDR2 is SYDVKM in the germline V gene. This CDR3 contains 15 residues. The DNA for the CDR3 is TGTGCCACCGTCGGGACAGGGAATTTGGGAGACGGCTACACCTTC. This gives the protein CATVGTGNLGDGYTF.

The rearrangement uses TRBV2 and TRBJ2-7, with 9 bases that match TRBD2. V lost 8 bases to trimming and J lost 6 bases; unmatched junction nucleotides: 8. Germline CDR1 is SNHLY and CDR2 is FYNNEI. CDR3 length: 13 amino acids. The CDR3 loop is CASVSRGGGEQYF. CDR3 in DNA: TGTGCCAGCGTGTCGCGGGGGGGCGGCGAGCAGTACTTC.

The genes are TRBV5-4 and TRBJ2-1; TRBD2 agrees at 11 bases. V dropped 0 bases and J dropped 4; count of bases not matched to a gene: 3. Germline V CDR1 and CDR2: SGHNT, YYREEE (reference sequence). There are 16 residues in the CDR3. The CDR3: CASSLVGLAVYNEQFF. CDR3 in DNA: TGTGCCAGCAGCTTGGTGGGACTAGCGGTATACAATGAGCAGTTCTTC.

CDR3 protein: CATSRAPGAPEAFF. CDR3 coding DNA: TGTGCCACCAGCAGAGCCCCGGGAGCACCTGAAGCTTTCTTT. This chain connects TRBV15 to TRBJ1-1; no clear D gene. The CDR3 spans 14 residues. V was trimmed by 1 base and J by 6 bases, leaving 12 bases between them. Looked up from germline, CDR1 is LNHNV and CDR2 is YYDKDF (reference sequence).

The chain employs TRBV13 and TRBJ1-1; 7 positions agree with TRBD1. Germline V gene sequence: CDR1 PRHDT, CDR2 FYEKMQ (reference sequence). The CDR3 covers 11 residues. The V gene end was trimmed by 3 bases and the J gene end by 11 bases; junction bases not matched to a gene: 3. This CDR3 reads CASSFSQGAFF. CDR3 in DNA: TGTGCCAGCAGCTTCTCACAGGGGGCTTTCTTT.

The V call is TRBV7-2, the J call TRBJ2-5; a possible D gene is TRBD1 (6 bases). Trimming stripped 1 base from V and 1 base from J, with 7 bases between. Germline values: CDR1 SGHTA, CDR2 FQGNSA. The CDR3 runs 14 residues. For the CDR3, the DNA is TGTGCCAGCAGCTTAGGGGGGCGCCAAGAGACCCAGTACTTC. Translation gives CASSLGGRQETQYF.

The CDR3 nucleotides are TGTGCCATCAGGAGATTAGCGGGGGGCACAGATACGCAGTATTTT. Its protein is CAIRRLAGGTDTQYF. The V and J genes are TRBV10-3 and TRBJ2-3; TRBD2 aligns across 9 bases. This CDR3 has 15 amino acids. Losses at the gene ends were 6 bases for V and 1 base for J; bases not matched to a gene: 5. CDR1 is ENHRY, CDR2 SYGVKD, per germline.

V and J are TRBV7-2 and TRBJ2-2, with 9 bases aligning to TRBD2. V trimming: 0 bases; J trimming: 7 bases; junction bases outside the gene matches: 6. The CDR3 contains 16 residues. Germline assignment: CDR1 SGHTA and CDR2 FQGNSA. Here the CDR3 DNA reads TGTGCCAGCAGCTTAGCCGGCGGGGGGGCCGGCGGGGAGCTGTTTTTT. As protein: CASSLAGGGAGGELFF.

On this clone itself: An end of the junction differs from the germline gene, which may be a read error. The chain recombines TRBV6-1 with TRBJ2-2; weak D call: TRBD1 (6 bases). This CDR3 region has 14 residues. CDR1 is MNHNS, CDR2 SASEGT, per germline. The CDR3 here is CASGTRVNTGELFF. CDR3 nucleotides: TGTGCCAGTGGGACAAGAGTAAACACCGGGGAACTGTTTTTT.

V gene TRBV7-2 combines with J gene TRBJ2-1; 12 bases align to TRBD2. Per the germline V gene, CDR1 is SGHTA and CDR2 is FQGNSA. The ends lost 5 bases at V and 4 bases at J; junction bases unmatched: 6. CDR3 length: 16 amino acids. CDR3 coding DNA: TGTGCCAGCAGCCTACTAGCGGGAGGCGGTTACAATGAGCAGTTCTTC. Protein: CASSLLAGGGYNEQFF. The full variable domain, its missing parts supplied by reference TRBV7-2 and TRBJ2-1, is GAGVSQSPSNKVTEKGKDVELRCDPISGHTALYWYRQSLGQGLEFLIYFQGNSAPDKSGLPSDRFSAERTGGSVSTLTIQRTQQEDSAVYLCASSLLAGGGYNEQFFGPGTRLTVL.

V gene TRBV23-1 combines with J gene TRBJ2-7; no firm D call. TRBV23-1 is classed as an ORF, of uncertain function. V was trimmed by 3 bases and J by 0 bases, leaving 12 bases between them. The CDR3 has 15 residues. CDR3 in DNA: TGCGCCAGCAGTCACTCGCCTAACAGCTCCTACGAGCAGTACTTC. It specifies CASSHSPNSSYEQYF.

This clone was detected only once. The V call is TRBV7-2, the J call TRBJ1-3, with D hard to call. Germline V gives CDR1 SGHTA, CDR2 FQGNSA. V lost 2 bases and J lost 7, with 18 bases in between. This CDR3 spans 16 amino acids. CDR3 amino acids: CASSLQVAGNANTIYF. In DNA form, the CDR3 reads TGTGCCAGCAGCTTACAGGTTGCCGGGAACGCGAACACCATATATTTT. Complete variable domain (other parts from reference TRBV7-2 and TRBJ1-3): GAGVSQSPSNKVTEKGKDVELRCDPISGHTALYWYRQSLGQGLEFLIYFQGNSAPDKSGLPSDRFSAERTGGSVSTLTIQRTQQEDSAVYLCASSLQVAGNANTIYFGEGSWLTVV.

The CDR3 sequence: CASSPPIGRHYGYTF. The DNA for the CDR3 is TGCGCCAGCAGCCCCCCCATAGGGAGACACTATGGCTACACCTTC. The chain couples TRBV4-1 to TRBJ1-2, with D unresolved. V was cut by 4 bases and J by 3 bases, with 15 bases left in between. Germline CDR1 MGHRA, CDR2 YSYEKL. This CDR3 is 15 amino acids long.

The CDR3 spells CATSTSEVWEKLFF. In nucleotides, the CDR3 is TGTGCCACCAGCACCTCCGAGGTGTGGGAAAAACTGTTTTTT. The chain carries TRBV15 and TRBJ1-4, with D unresolved. The germline V and J ends were trimmed by 4 bases and 8 bases, with 14 bases remaining between them. The CDR3 has 14 residues. Germline CDR1 and CDR2: LNHNV and YYDKDF (reference sequence).

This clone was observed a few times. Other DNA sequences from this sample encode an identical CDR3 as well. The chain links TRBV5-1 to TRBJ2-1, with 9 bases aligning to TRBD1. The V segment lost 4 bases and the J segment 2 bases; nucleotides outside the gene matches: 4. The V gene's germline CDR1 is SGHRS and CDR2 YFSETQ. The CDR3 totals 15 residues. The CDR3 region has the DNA TGCGCCAGCAGCCTCGGGACAGGGACCTACAATGAGCAGTTCTTC. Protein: CASSLGTGTYNEQFF.

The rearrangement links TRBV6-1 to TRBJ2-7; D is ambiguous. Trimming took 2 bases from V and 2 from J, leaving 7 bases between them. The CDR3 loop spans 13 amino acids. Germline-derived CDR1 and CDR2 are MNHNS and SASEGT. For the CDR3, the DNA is TGTGCCAGCAGTGAAAGCGAGGCCTACGAGCAGTACTTC. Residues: CASSESEAYEQYF.

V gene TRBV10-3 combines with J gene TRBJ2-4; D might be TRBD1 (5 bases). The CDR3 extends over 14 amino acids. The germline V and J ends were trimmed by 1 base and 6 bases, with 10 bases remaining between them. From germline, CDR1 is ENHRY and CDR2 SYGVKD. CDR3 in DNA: TGTGCCATCAGTGAGTGGCAGGGTGGAAACATTCAGTACTTC. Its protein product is CAISEWQGGNIQYF.

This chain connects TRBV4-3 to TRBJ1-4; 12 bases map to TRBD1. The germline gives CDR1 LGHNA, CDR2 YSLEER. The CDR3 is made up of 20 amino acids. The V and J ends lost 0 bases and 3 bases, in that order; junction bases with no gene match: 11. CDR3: CASSQEFFWDRGLSNEKLFF. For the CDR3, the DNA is TGCGCCAGCAGCCAAGAATTTTTTTGGGACAGGGGGCTGTCTAATGAAAAACTGTTTTTT.

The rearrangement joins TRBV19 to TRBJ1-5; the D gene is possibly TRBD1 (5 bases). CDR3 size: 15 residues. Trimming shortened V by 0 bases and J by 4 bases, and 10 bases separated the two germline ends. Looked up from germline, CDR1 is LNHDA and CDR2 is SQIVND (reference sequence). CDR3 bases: TGTGCCAGTAGTATAGACGGTCAGGGAAATCAGCCCCAGCATTTT. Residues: CASSIDGQGNQPQHF. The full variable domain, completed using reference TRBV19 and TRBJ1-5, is DGGITQSPKYLFRKEGQNVTLSCEQNLNHDAMYWYRQDPGQGLRLIYYSQIVNDFQKGDIAEGYSVSREKKESFPLTVTSAQKNPTAFYLCASSIDGQGNQPQHFGDGTRLSIL.

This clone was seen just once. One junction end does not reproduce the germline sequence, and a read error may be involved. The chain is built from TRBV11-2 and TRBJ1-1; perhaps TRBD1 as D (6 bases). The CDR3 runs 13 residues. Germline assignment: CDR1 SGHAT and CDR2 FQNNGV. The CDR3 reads CASTIFPGQIRDF. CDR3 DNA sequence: TGTGCCAGCACCATTTTCCCGGGACAAATAAGAGACTTT.

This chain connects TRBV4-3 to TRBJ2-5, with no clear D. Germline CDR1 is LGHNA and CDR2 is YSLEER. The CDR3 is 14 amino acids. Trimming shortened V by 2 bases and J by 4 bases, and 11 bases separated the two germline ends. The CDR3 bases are TGCGCCAGCAGCCAAAGCCGCGCCGGAGAGACCCAGTACTTC. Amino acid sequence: CASSQSRAGETQYF.

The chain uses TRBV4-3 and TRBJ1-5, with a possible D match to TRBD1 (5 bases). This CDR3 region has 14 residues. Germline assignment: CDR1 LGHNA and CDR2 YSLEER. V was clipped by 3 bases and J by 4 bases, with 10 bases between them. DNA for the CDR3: TGCGCCAGCAGCCAGCGCCAGGGAAATCAGCCCCAGCATTTT. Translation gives CASSQRQGNQPQHF.

The CDR3: CASSLRGFGSPLHF. CDR3 DNA: TGTGCCAGCAGCTTGCGAGGGTTTGGTTCACCCCTCCACTTT. The chain employs TRBV5-8 and TRBJ1-6; D is ambiguous. Germline loops: CDR1 SGHTS, CDR2 YDEGEE. The length of the CDR3 is 14 residues. Trimming pared 1 base from V and 9 bases from J, leaving 11 bases between.